These T cell receptor beta chains were read from a single sample in a study of shared clonotypes between healthy human individuals. Method: immunoSEQ multiplex PCR; TCRdb's copy keeps in-frame clones and lacks some. The sample consists of fewer than 3 million clones, roughly 92% of them appearing once. Material: naive CD4+ T cells from PBMCs. The origin of the receptors is a man between 18 and 29 years old in good health. Some clones in this sample may be carry-over from other donors' samples. Each CDR3 is given with its conserved first and last residue. Fields, in order: clone size, D gene, V gene, J gene, CDR3 DNA, CDR3 protein. The D gene is left open where the match is weak. A clone size is listed for some rows: how often the clone was seen (once, few, many), or a class if it is expanded.

clone_size: NA
d_call: NA
v_call: TRBV18
j_call: TRBJ1-5
cdr3_nt: TGTGCCAGCTCACCGAAGGGGGGGCCCGATCAGCCCCAGCATTTT
cdr3_aa: CASSPKGGPDQPQHF

clone_size: NA
d_call: NA
v_call: TRBV7-3
j_call: TRBJ2-1
cdr3_nt: TGTGCCAGCAGCTTCAGTAATGGTGGTGAGCAGTTCTTC
cdr3_aa: CASSFSNGGEQFF

clone_size: once
d_call: NA
v_call: TRBV27
j_call: TRBJ2-7
cdr3_nt: TGTGCCAGCCACCCTTTGCGGTTGGGGTCCTACGAGCAGTACTTC
cdr3_aa: CASHPLRLGSYEQYF

clone_size: NA
d_call: NA
v_call: TRBV28
j_call: TRBJ1-1
cdr3_nt: TGTGCCAGTATCGGACACCAGATTTTGAACACTGAAGCTTTCTTT
cdr3_aa: CASIGHQILNTEAFF

clone_size: NA
d_call: NA
v_call: TRBV30
j_call: TRBJ1-1
cdr3_nt: TGTGCCTGGAGAGAGGGGAGGGAGGCTTTCTTT
cdr3_aa: CAWREGREAFF

clone_size: NA
d_call: NA
v_call: TRBV15
j_call: TRBJ2-1
cdr3_nt: TGTGCCACCAGCAGAGAAGGATTAGCGGAGCCCCCGTACAATGAGCAGTTCTTC
cdr3_aa: CATSREGLAEPPYNEQFF

clone_size: once
d_call: TRBD1
v_call: TRBV19
j_call: TRBJ1-2
cdr3_nt: TGTGCCAGTAGTATTAACAGGGGGTCAGTTGGCTACACCTTC
cdr3_aa: CASSINRGSVGYTF

clone_size: NA
d_call: NA
v_call: TRBV7-9
j_call: TRBJ2-3
cdr3_nt: TGTGCCAGCAGCTTAGGTGCTCTTAGCACAGATACGCAGTATTTT
cdr3_aa: CASSLGALSTDTQYF

clone_size: NA
d_call: NA
v_call: TRBV10-3
j_call: TRBJ2-1
cdr3_nt: TGTGCCGCCGGGCCCTTAACCTACAATGAGCAGTTCTTC
cdr3_aa: CAAGPLTYNEQFF

clone_size: NA
d_call: NA
v_call: TRBV5-1
j_call: TRBJ2-2
cdr3_nt: TGCGCCAGCAGCCAAGAGTCGGAGGAGCTGTTTTTT
cdr3_aa: CASSQESEELFF

clone_size: NA
d_call: TRBD2
v_call: TRBV28
j_call: TRBJ2-2
cdr3_nt: TGTGCCAGCAGTTTATGGGGACTAGCGGCGGGGGCCGGGGAGCTGTTTTTT
cdr3_aa: CASSLWGLAAGAGELFF

clone_size: NA
d_call: NA
v_call: TRBV2
j_call: TRBJ1-2
cdr3_nt: TGTGCCAGCAGTGAACGGCCGCGAGGGAACTATGGCTACACCTTC
cdr3_aa: CASSERPRGNYGYTF

clone_size: NA
d_call: NA
v_call: TRBV4-3
j_call: TRBJ2-7
cdr3_nt: TGCGCCAGCAGCCAAGGAGACCGATACGAGCAGTACTTC
cdr3_aa: CASSQGDRYEQYF

clone_size: NA
d_call: TRBD1
v_call: TRBV18
j_call: TRBJ2-3
cdr3_nt: TGTGCCAGCTCAGGGACAGGGCCGCCAGATACGCAGTATTTT
cdr3_aa: CASSGTGPPDTQYF

clone_size: NA
d_call: TRBD1
v_call: TRBV5-6
j_call: TRBJ2-5
cdr3_nt: TGTGCCAGCAGCTCTCCGGGACAGGGAGAGACCCAGTACTTC
cdr3_aa: CASSSPGQGETQYF

clone_size: NA
d_call: NA
v_call: TRBV5-1
j_call: TRBJ1-1
cdr3_nt: TGCGCCAGCAGCGTCGACGGAGGAGGGACTGAAGCTTTCTTT
cdr3_aa: CASSVDGGGTEAFF

clone_size: NA
d_call: NA
v_call: TRBV6-5
j_call: TRBJ2-6
cdr3_nt: TGTGCCAGCAGTCCGTCCCTCTCTGGGGCCAACGTCCTGACTTTC
cdr3_aa: CASSPSLSGANVLTF

clone_size: NA
d_call: TRBD1
v_call: TRBV28
j_call: TRBJ2-3
cdr3_nt: TGTGCCAGCAGGGATACCGGGACAGGGGGCAGAGATACGCAGTATTTT
cdr3_aa: CASRDTGTGGRDTQYF

clone_size: NA
d_call: NA
v_call: TRBV6-6
j_call: TRBJ1-1
cdr3_nt: TGTGCCAGCGGCGGGCTCGGTAGGGGTGGCACTGAAGCTTTCTTT
cdr3_aa: CASGGLGRGGTEAFF

clone_size: once
d_call: TRBD1
v_call: TRBV19
j_call: TRBJ2-2
cdr3_nt: TGTGCCAGTAGCACACAGGGGGGTGGCGGGGAGCTGTTTTTT
cdr3_aa: CASSTQGGGGELFF

clone_size: NA
d_call: TRBD1
v_call: TRBV29-1
j_call: TRBJ2-7
cdr3_nt: TGCAGCGTTGAGGGACAGGGATACTACGAGCAGTACTTC
cdr3_aa: CSVEGQGYYEQYF

clone_size: NA
d_call: NA
v_call: TRBV5-1
j_call: TRBJ2-3
cdr3_nt: TGCGCCAGCAGCGCTAGCGGCACAGATACGCAGTATTTT
cdr3_aa: CASSASGTDTQYF

clone_size: NA
d_call: NA
v_call: TRBV6-1
j_call: TRBJ1-1
cdr3_nt: TGTGCCAGCACCCTCCGCCAGGGCAACACTGAAGCTTTCTTT
cdr3_aa: CASTLRQGNTEAFF

clone_size: few
d_call: NA
v_call: TRBV7-2
j_call: TRBJ1-1
cdr3_nt: TGTGCCAGCAGCTACGGACAGAAAAACACTGAAGCTTTCTTT
cdr3_aa: CASSYGQKNTEAFF

clone_size: NA
d_call: NA
v_call: TRBV5-4
j_call: TRBJ2-5
cdr3_nt: TGTGCCAGCAGTCCCACGGCGGCCAGGGGTTATGAGACCCAGTACTTC
cdr3_aa: CASSPTAARGYETQYF

clone_size: NA
d_call: NA
v_call: TRBV27
j_call: TRBJ2-3
cdr3_nt: TGTGCCAGCAGACGACTAGTCGGCACAGATACGCAGTATTTT
cdr3_aa: CASRRLVGTDTQYF

clone_size: NA
d_call: NA
v_call: TRBV30
j_call: TRBJ1-6
cdr3_nt: TGTGCCTGGAGTGTAAAGGGTACGAGCAGTTCACCCCTCCACTTT
cdr3_aa: CAWSVKGTSSSPLHF

clone_size: NA
d_call: NA
v_call: TRBV11-2
j_call: TRBJ1-1
cdr3_nt: TGTGCCAGCAGCTTAGCCCGCGGGGGGCGCGGTAACACTGAAGCTTTCTTT
cdr3_aa: CASSLARGGRGNTEAFF

clone_size: NA
d_call: NA
v_call: TRBV7-3
j_call: TRBJ2-7
cdr3_nt: TGTGCCAGCAGCCCCCTTGACCTTCCGCGACAGCCTTTCTCCTACGAGCAGTACTTC
cdr3_aa: CASSPLDLPRQPFSYEQYF

clone_size: NA
d_call: TRBD2
v_call: TRBV28
j_call: TRBJ2-1
cdr3_nt: TGTGCCAGCAGAGCACTAGCGGGTGTTTATTGGGAGTTCTTC
cdr3_aa: CASRALAGVYWEFF

clone_size: NA
d_call: TRBD2
v_call: TRBV28
j_call: TRBJ2-5
cdr3_nt: TGTGCCATCCAGACTAGCGGGGCCTCCCAAGAGACCCAGTACTTC
cdr3_aa: CAIQTSGASQETQYF

clone_size: NA
d_call: NA
v_call: TRBV5-4
j_call: TRBJ1-4
cdr3_nt: TGTGCCAGCAGCTCTGAAGCAACTAATGAAAAACTGTTTTTT
cdr3_aa: CASSSEATNEKLFF

clone_size: NA
d_call: TRBD2
v_call: TRBV6-5
j_call: TRBJ2-2
cdr3_nt: TGTGCCAGCAGGACTAGCGGGATTTTCGGGGAGCTGTTTTTT
cdr3_aa: CASRTSGIFGELFF

clone_size: NA
d_call: TRBD1
v_call: TRBV18
j_call: TRBJ2-2
cdr3_nt: TGTGCCAGCTCACCACCGCAGGGGGTCGTGACCGGGGAGCTGTTTTTT
cdr3_aa: CASSPPQGVVTGELFF

clone_size: NA
d_call: TRBD1
v_call: TRBV28
j_call: TRBJ1-2
cdr3_nt: TGTGCCAGCGGAGTGCGGGGACAGGTCGATGGCTACACCTTC
cdr3_aa: CASGVRGQVDGYTF

clone_size: NA
d_call: TRBD1
v_call: TRBV18
j_call: TRBJ1-4
cdr3_nt: TGTGCCAGCTCACTACCCCCGGGACAGAGAAATGAAAAACTGTTTTTT
cdr3_aa: CASSLPPGQRNEKLFF

clone_size: NA
d_call: NA
v_call: TRBV19
j_call: TRBJ1-3
cdr3_nt: TGTGCCAGTACCCCCTCAGGGTCCGGAAACACCATATATTTT
cdr3_aa: CASTPSGSGNTIYF

clone_size: NA
d_call: NA
v_call: TRBV29-1
j_call: TRBJ2-2
cdr3_nt: TGCAGCGTGGGGAGGTACACCGGGGAGCTGTTTTTT
cdr3_aa: CSVGRYTGELFF

clone_size: NA
d_call: NA
v_call: TRBV19
j_call: TRBJ1-5
cdr3_nt: TGTGCCAGTAGACCCCGGGACTTCCGTGTATTCTCGGCCTTGCGCGATCAGCCCCAGCATTTT
cdr3_aa: CASRPRDFRVFSALRDQPQHF

clone_size: NA
d_call: NA
v_call: TRBV7-2
j_call: TRBJ1-5
cdr3_nt: TGTGCCAGCGGCCAGCCAAATCAGCCCCAGCATTTT
cdr3_aa: CASGQPNQPQHF

clone_size: NA
d_call: NA
v_call: TRBV19
j_call: TRBJ2-1
cdr3_nt: TGTGCCAGTAGTATGAGGCTAGCTAACTACAATGAGCAGTTCTTC
cdr3_aa: CASSMRLANYNEQFF

clone_size: NA
d_call: NA
v_call: TRBV5-1
j_call: TRBJ2-7
cdr3_nt: TGCGCCAGCAGCTTGGGGGGTAGCGTTAGCTCCTACGAGCAGTACTTC
cdr3_aa: CASSLGGSVSSYEQYF

clone_size: NA
d_call: NA
v_call: TRBV28
j_call: TRBJ1-2
cdr3_nt: TGTGCCAGCAGTTCTCACGACAGGTTCCCCTATGGCTACACCTTC
cdr3_aa: CASSSHDRFPYGYTF

clone_size: NA
d_call: NA
v_call: TRBV7-3
j_call: TRBJ2-3
cdr3_nt: TGTGCCAGCAGCTTAACGGTGGTAGGCGCAGATACGCAGTATTTT
cdr3_aa: CASSLTVVGADTQYF